This TCR beta chain was captured by sequencing in a study of early T cells in non-severe SARS-CoV-2 infection (dated by TCRdb to the early 2020s). Turning to the overall study: Because TCR sequencing relied on bulk RNA taken from unsorted whole blood, pairing of alpha and beta chains was not possible. Overall results and qualifications from the work: Matching against VDJdb was skewed toward anti-spike CD8 responses, likely underestimated virus-specific expansions, and missed private and CD4 specificities.

Set within a cohort of healthcare workers in London, UK, this nested case-control study involved weekly PCR testing of nasopharyngeal swabs along with blood sampling. Healthcare workers were recruited between 23 and 31 March 2020, during the week of the UK lockdown, and were followed weekly for up to roughly 15 weeks. This clonotype was observed a handful of times. The clone's antigen remains unknown. The record has no base qualities; no much larger clone is one base away. Based on the germline V gene, the CDR1 and CDR2 sequences are SGDLS and YYNGEE. CDR3 length: 15 amino acids, cysteine to phenylalanine. Only the CDR3 portion is preserved as DNA: 45 bases, with reading frame beginning at the first base. V is trimmed back by 0 bases and J by 3 bases, and the junction contains 1 base that no gene match accounts for. Library method: 5' RACE. Sequencing took place on a NextSeq 500. Unique molecular identifiers were attached to individual cDNA molecules in the TCR library protocol so that sequencing error and PCR bias could be corrected. Both TCR alpha and beta chains were sequenced, and tight co-correlation was observed between alpha and beta sequence abundances in each sample. In the paper's pipeline: Decombinator V4 was used to annotate TCR sequences for V gene, J gene and CDR3. TCRs were defined as expanded if a significant change between any two time points was detected under a Poisson model with p below 0.0001. TCR abundances were normalised to the total number of TCRs sequenced per sample and expressed as counts per million. TRAV1-2 paired with TRAJ12, TRAJ20 or TRAJ33 defined MAIT TCRs, while TRAV10 paired with TRAJ18 defined iNKT TCRs. VDJdb, accessed 1 November 2021, was searched for CMV, EBV and SARS-CoV-2 annotated TCRs, excluding TCRs annotated for multiple antigens. TCRdb ran its own pipeline on the public reads, namely fastp trimming at Q25 and MiXCR clone calling, and kept in-frame beta chains. Each entry is one CDR3 protein sequence, shown with its most common DNA and genes. Clone size and V and J calls follow TCRdb, not the original study. This sample holds under 60,000 distinct CDR3 sequences; 8% to 13% were observed only once. In total, the top ten clones hold around 4.1% of the sample.

This clonotype was obtained from an adult who was a healthcare worker with PCR-confirmed SARS-CoV-2 infection or an uninfected control (not recorded which). The rearrangement joined TRBV9 to TRBJ2-7; 12 middle bases align to TRBD2. Sequences were obtained from whole blood. For the CDR3, the sequence is CASSVGLAGVYEQYF. The nucleotide sequence is TGTGCCAGCAGCGTAGGACTAGCGGGAGTCTACGAGCAGTACTTC.